This entry features one T cell receptor (beta chain) sequence. The antigen is not known. Some clones are missing from TCRdb's copy, which holds only in-frame ones; the method was immunoSEQ multiplex PCR. The sample yields about 63,000 clones, 77% seen once. This CDR3 comprises 13 residues. Germline V gene sequence: CDR1 KGHSH, CDR2 LQKENI. With 5 bases removed from V and 4 bases from J, the gap between germline ends came to 12 bases. The data derive from a study of OX40 agonist ivuxolimab in advanced cancers. Study-wide background: Of the participants, around 43% had some prior anti-PD-1, anti-PD-L1 or anti-CTLA-4 therapy, which was allowed.

Study results and limitations: Low normalized clonal expansion also occurred in some nonresponding patients.

A history of autoimmune disease or systemic immunosuppression excluded patients. The gene calls are TRBV18 and TRBJ2-7; a possible D gene is TRBD1 (6 bases). Sample: CD4+ or CD8+ T cells sorted from blood, taken in a trial of the OX40 agonist ivuxolimab. The receptor comes from an adult with an advanced solid tumor such as melanoma, head and neck, liver or kidney cancer. The CDR3 reads CASSKGVRYEQYF. CDR3 coding DNA: TGTGCCAGCTCAAAGGGGGTAAGATACGAGCAGTACTTC.